This entry describes one T cell receptor beta chain. This entry belongs to a study of blood T cell repertoires in COVID-19. The wider study: Italy, Spain and the United States were the sources of the convalescent and acute COVID-19 samples. In each case, the material was cDNA or gDNA derived from T cells, B-cell-depleted T cells, or PBMCs.

The CDR3 length is 16 residues. CDR1 LNHNV and CDR2 YYDKDF come from the germline V gene (reference sequence). V was shortened by 1 base and J by 2 bases, with 15 bases between the two germline ends. Per the original data handling: Amplified reference gene primers provided the basis for estimating nucleated cell counts. Sequenced by immunoSEQ multiplex PCR; TCRdb stores in-frame clones only, minus some. The V and J calls and clone size are taken from that table; D and trimming were inferred from the DNA. Of roughly 300,000 clones detected, under 90% appear once; the ten largest clones hold under 3%. This receptor was taken from a woman aged 55-69 years with active or convalescent COVID-19. The chain has TRBV15 and TRBJ2-7; a possible D gene is TRBD1 (5 bases). Sequenced sample: peripheral blood. CDR3 nucleotide sequence: TGTGCCACCAGCAGAGGGGCCAGGGTTGGGGCCTACGAGCAGTACTTC. Protein: CATSRGARVGAYEQYF. The full variable domain, completed using reference TRBV15 and TRBJ2-7, is DAMVIQNPRYQVTQFGKPVTLSCSQTLNHNVMYWYQQKSSQAPKLLFHYYDKDFNNEADTPDNFQSRRPNTSFCFLDIRSPGLGDTAMYLCATSRGARVGAYEQYFGPGTRLTVT.